One and the same sample provided the 11 T cell receptor beta chains below, sequenced in a study of chemoradiotherapy in HPV16-positive cancers. TCRdb's copy holds only in-frame clones and misses some; the assay was immunoSEQ multiplex PCR. The sample records some 8,600 clones, about 79% being singletons. The sample was gathered from a patient who underwent chemoradiotherapy. Every receptor here comes from a human donor with HPV-associated anogenital cancer.

This clone was counted between two and nine times. The gene calls are TRBV13 and TRBJ1-1; unclear D gene. Germline CDR1 is PRHDT and CDR2 is FYEKMQ (reference sequence). V lost 0 bases, J lost 7 bases, and 9 bases lay in between. The CDR3 totals 13 residues. CDR3 region: CASSLGLEREAFF. As DNA, the CDR3 is TGTGCCAGCAGCTTAGGCCTCGAGCGTGAAGCTTTCTTT.

This clone was picked up a small number of times. The rearrangement joins TRBV5-1 to TRBJ2-2; D is undetermined. The CDR3 is 15 residues long. Trimming pared 4 bases from V and 0 bases from J, leaving 10 bases between. Germline lookup yields CDR1 SGHRS and CDR2 YFSETQ. Written as DNA, the CDR3 is TGCGCCAGCAGCCCCATCGCACCGAACACCGGGGAGCTGTTTTTT. Translated: CASSPIAPNTGELFF.

The rearrangement uses TRBV5-1 and TRBJ1-4; D ambiguous. Germline V CDR1 and CDR2: SGHRS, YFSETQ. V lost 2 bases, J lost 4 bases, and 9 bases lay in between. This CDR3 spans 14 amino acids. DNA of the CDR3: TGCGCCAGCAGCTTTGGGAACCGTAATGAAAAACTGTTTTTT. Translating gives CASSFGNRNEKLFF.

This clone was seen a few times. The chain recombines TRBV5-1 with TRBJ2-2, with TRBD2 as a possible D gene (6 bases). The CDR3 length is 16 residues. Trimming removed 2 bases from V and 7 bases from J, with 18 bases in between. Germline V gene lookup returns CDR1 SGHRS and CDR2 YFSETQ. The CDR3 DNA sequence: TGCGCCAGCAGCTTTGGGGCTCGGCGGGATGGCGGGGAGCTGTTTTTT. It yields the protein CASSFGARRDGGELFF.

CDR3 bases: TGTGCCATCAGTGAGGAGATGACAGGGCCACGGGGCTACACCTTC. Translating it yields CAISEEMTGPRGYTF. The genes are TRBV10-3 and TRBJ1-2; 7 nucleotides line up with TRBD1. Germline V gene sequence: CDR1 ENHRY, CDR2 SYGVKD. The CDR3 is 15 amino acids. The J segment lost 8 bases and the V segment lost 2 bases, leaving 11 bases of the junction unmatched.

The count of this clone is one. This sequence joins TRBV28 and TRBJ2-4, with TRBD1 matching 7 bases. The V segment lost 7 bases and the J segment 9 bases; nucleotides outside the gene matches: 12. Germline V gene sequence: CDR1 MDHEN, CDR2 SYDVKM. The CDR3 totals 14 residues. CDR3 sequence (DNA): TGTGCCAGCAATCTAGGACAGGTACCCGGCATTCAGTACTTC. This sequence encodes CASNLGQVPGIQYF. The full variable domain, completed using reference TRBV28 and TRBJ2-4, is DVKVTQSSRYLVKRTGEKVFLECVQDMDHENMFWYRQDPGLGLRLIYFSYDVKMKEKGDIPEGYSVSREKKERFSLILESASTNQTSMYLCASNLGQVPGIQYFGAGTRLSVL.

V is TRBV5-6 and J is TRBJ2-7, with 13 positions matching TRBD2. J gave up 7 bases and V 3 bases, and 7 bases lay outside the gene matches. The CDR3 spans 15 residues. Germline loops: CDR1 SGHDT, CDR2 YYEEEE. The CDR3 protein is CASSSGTSGTREQYF. The CDR3 nucleotides are TGTGCCAGCAGCTCCGGGACTAGCGGGACACGGGAGCAGTACTTC.

The V and J genes are TRBV6-5 and TRBJ2-1; D remains unclear. The CDR3 sequence is 15 residues long. The V end was cut by 2 bases, the J end by 0 bases, with 8 bases between. The germline V gene has CDR1 MNHEY and CDR2 SVGAGI. The CDR3 here is CASSYKLSSYNEQFF. CDR3 nucleotides: TGTGCCAGCAGTTACAAGTTAAGCTCCTACAATGAGCAGTTCTTC.

This clone was counted between two and nine times. The chain links TRBV7-9 to TRBJ1-2; D might be TRBD1 (6 bases). There are 14 residues in the CDR3. Germline V lookup: CDR1 SEHNR, CDR2 FQNEAQ (reference sequence). V was trimmed by 4 bases and J by 6 bases, leaving 15 bases between them. The CDR3 loop is CASSSGQGFDGYTF. As DNA, the CDR3 is TGTGCCAGCAGCTCGGGACAAGGCTTTGATGGCTACACCTTC.

This clone was picked up one time. The chain employs TRBV9 and TRBJ1-1, with unresolved D. This CDR3 region has 15 residues. Germline loops: CDR1 SGDLS, CDR2 YYNGEE. Trimming removed 4 bases at V and 4 bases at J, with 17 bases between. The CDR3 region is CASSPQAGLGTEAFF. The CDR3 bases are TGTGCCAGCAGCCCGCAGGCAGGACTGGGCACTGAAGCTTTCTTT.

V gene TRBV6-4 combines with J gene TRBJ2-3, with D possibly matching TRBD1 (6 bases). CDR3 length equals 14 residues. The germline V and J ends were trimmed by 2 bases and 5 bases, with 11 bases remaining between them. Germline CDR1 reads MRHNA; CDR2 reads SNTAGT. The CDR3 DNA reads TGTGCCAGCAGTGACCGTGGGGGCGAAGATACGCAGTATTTT. It translates to CASSDRGGEDTQYF.